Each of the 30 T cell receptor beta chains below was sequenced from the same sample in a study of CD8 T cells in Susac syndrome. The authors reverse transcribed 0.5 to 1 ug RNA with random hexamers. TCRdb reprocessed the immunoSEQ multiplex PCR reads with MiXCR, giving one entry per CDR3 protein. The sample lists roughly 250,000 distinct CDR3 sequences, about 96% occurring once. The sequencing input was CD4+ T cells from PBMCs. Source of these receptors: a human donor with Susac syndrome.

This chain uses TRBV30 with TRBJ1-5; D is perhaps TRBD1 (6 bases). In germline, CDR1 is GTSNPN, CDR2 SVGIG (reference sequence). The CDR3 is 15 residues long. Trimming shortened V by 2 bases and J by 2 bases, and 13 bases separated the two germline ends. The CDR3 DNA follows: TGTGCCTGGAGTTTAACAGGGACGGGCAATCAGCCCCAGCATTTT. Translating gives CAWSLTGTGNQPQHF.

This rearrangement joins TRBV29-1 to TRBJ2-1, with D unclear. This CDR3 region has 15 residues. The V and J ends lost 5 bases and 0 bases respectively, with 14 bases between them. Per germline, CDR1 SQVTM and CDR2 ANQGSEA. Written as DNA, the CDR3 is TGCAGCGTTATTGGTAGCCGTAGCTCCTACAATGAGCAGTTCTTC. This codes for CSVIGSRSSYNEQFF.

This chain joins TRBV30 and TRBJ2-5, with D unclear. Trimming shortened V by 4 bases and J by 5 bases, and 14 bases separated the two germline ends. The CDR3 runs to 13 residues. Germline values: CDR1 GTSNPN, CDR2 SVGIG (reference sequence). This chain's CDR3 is CAWTLGPSETQYF. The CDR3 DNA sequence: TGTGCCTGGACTCTCGGACCCTCGGAGACCCAGTACTTC.

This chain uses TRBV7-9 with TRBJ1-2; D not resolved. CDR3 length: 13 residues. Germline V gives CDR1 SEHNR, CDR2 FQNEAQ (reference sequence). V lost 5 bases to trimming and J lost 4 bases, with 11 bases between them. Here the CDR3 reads CASSRGQSYGYTF. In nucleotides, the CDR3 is TGTGCCAGCAGCCGCGGGCAGTCCTATGGCTACACCTTC. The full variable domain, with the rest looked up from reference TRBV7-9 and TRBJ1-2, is DTGVSQNPRHKITKRGQNVTFRCDPISEHNRLYWYRQTLGQGPEFLTYFQNEAQLEKSRLLSDRFSAERPKGSFSTLEIQRTEQGDSAMYLCASSRGQSYGYTFGSGTRLTVV.

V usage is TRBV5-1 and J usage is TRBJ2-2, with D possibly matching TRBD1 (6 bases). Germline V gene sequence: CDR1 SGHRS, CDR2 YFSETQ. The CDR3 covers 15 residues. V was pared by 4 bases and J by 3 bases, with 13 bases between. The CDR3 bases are TGCGCCAGCAGCGCCGGTCCAGGGGACACCGGGGAGCTGTTTTTT. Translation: CASSAGPGDTGELFF.

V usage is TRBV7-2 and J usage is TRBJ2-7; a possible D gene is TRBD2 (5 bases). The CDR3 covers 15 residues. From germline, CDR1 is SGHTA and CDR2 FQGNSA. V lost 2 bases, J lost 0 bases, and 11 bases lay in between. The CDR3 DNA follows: TGTGCCAGCAGCTTATCGCGGGTTAGCTCCTACGAGCAGTACTTC. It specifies CASSLSRVSSYEQYF.

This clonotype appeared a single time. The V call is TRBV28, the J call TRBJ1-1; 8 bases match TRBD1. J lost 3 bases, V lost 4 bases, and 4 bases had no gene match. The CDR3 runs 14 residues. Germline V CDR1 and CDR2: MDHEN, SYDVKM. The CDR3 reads CASSSGQGYTEAFF. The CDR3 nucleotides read TGTGCCAGCAGTTCCGGACAGGGATACACTGAAGCTTTCTTT. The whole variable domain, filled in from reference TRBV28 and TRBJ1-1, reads DVKVTQSSRYLVKRTGEKVFLECVQDMDHENMFWYRQDPGLGLRLIYFSYDVKMKEKGDIPEGYSVSREKKERFSLILESASTNQTSMYLCASSSGQGYTEAFFGQGTRLTVV.

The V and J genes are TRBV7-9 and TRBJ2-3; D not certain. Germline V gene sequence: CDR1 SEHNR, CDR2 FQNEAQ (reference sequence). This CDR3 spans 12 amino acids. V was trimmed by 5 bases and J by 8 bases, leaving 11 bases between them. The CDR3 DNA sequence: TGTGCCAGCAGCCTGGACCTGAGTACGCAGTATTTT. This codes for CASSLDLSTQYF.

The CDR3 DNA is TGTGCCAGCAGTTTTCGCAGGGGCTATGGCTACACCTTC. Protein sequence: CASSFRRGYGYTF. V gene TRBV12-3 or TRBV12-4 combines with J gene TRBJ1-2, with D possibly matching TRBD1 (6 bases). CDR3 length equals 13 residues. Trimming pared 3 bases from V and 4 bases from J, leaving 9 bases between.

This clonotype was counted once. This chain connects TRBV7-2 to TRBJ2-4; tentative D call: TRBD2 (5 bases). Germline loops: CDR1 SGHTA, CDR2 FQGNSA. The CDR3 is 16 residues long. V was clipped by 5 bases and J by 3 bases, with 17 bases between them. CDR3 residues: CASSPIGIWGKNIQYF. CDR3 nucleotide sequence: TGTGCCAGCAGCCCTATCGGGATCTGGGGCAAAAACATTCAGTACTTC.

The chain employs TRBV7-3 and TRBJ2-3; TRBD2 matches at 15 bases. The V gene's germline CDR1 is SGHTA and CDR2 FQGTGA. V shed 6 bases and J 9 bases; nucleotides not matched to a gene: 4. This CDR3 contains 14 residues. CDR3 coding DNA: TGTGCCAGCAGTTCTGGACTAGCGGGAGGGACGCAGTATTTT. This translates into CASSSGLAGGTQYF.

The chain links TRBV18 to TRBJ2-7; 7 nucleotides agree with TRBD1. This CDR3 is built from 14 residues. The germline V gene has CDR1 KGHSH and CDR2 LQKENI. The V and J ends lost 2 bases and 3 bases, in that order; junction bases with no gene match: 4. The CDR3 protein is CASSPTTGSYEQYF. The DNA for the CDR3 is TGTGCCAGCTCACCAACGACAGGGAGCTACGAGCAGTACTTC.

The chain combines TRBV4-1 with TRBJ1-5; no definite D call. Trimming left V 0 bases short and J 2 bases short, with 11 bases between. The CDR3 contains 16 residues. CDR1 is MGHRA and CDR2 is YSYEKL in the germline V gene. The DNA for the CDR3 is TGCGCCAGCAGCCAAGATCCCGCAAGCGGCAATCAGCCCCAGCATTTT. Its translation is CASSQDPASGNQPQHF.

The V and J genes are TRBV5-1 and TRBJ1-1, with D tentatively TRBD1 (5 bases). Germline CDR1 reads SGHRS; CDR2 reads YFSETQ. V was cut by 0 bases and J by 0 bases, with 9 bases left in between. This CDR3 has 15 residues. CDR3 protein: CASSLDRQMNTEAFF. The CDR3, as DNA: TGCGCCAGCAGCTTGGATCGACAGATGAACACTGAAGCTTTCTTT. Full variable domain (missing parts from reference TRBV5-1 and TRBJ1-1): KAGVTQTPRYLIKTRGQQVTLSCSPISGHRSVSWYQQTPGQGLQFLFEYFSETQRNKGNFPGRFSGRQFSNSRSEMNVSTLELGDSALYLCASSLDRQMNTEAFFGQGTRLTVV.

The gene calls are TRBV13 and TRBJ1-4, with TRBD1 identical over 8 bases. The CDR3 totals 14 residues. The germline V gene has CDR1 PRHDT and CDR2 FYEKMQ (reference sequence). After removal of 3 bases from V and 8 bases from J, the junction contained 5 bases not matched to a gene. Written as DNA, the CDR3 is TGTGCCAGCAGCTTCCGACAGGGGATAGAAAAACTGTTTTTT. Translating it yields CASSFRQGIEKLFF.

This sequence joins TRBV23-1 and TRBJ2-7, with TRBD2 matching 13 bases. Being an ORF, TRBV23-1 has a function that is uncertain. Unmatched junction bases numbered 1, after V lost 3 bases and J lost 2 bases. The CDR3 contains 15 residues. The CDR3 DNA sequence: TGCGCCAGCAGTCAGACTAGCGGGAGGACCTACGAGCAGTACTTC. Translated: CASSQTSGRTYEQYF.

The CDR3 DNA is TGCAGTGCTGCCCCCCCGACAGGATCGTACGAGCAGTACTTC. It encodes CSAAPPTGSYEQYF. The chain combines TRBV20-1 with TRBJ2-7; TRBD1 might be the D (6 bases). The germline V and J ends were trimmed by 5 bases and 4 bases, with 18 bases remaining between them. CDR3 length: 14 residues. Germline CDR1 is DFQATT and CDR2 is SNEGSKA (reference sequence).

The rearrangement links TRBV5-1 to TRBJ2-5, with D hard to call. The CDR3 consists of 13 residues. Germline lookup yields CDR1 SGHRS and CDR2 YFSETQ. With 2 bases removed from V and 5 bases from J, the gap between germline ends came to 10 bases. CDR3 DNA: TGCGCCAGCAGCTTCAGCCTCGCCGAGACCCAGTACTTC. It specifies CASSFSLAETQYF.

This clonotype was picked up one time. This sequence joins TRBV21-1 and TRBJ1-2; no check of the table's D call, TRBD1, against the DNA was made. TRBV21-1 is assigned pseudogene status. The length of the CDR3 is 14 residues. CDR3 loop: CASSMGGVYYGYTF. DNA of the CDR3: TGTGCCAGCAGCATGGGGGGAGTCTACTATGGCTACACCTTC.

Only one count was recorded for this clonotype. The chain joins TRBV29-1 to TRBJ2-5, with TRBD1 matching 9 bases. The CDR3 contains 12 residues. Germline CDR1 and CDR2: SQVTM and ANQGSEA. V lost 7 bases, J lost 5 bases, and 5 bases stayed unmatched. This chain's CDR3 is CSAQGAGETQYF. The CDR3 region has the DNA TGCAGCGCACAGGGGGCAGGGGAGACCCAGTACTTC.

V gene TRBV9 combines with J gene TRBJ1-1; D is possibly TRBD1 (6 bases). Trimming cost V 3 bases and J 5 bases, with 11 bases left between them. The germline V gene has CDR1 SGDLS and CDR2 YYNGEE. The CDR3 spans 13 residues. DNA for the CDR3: TGTGCCAGCAGCGCCCAAAGGGGGACTGAAGCTTTCTTT. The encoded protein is CASSAQRGTEAFF.

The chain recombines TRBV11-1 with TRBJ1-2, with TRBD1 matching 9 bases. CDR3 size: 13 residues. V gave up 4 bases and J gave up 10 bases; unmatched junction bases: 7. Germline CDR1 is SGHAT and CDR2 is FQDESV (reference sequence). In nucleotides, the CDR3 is TGTGCCAGCAGCTGGGGACAGGGTTTCGACTACACCTTC. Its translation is CASSWGQGFDYTF.

The CDR3 region is CASSQVGRGSSYNEQFF. The CDR3 DNA follows: TGTGCCAGCAGCCAAGTCGGAAGGGGGAGCTCCTACAATGAGCAGTTCTTC. The chain recombines TRBV3-1 with TRBJ2-1, with TRBD1 as a possible D gene (6 bases). The CDR3 has 17 residues. The germline V gene encodes CDR1 LGHDT and CDR2 YNNKEL (reference sequence). The ends were cut back, 1 base at V and 0 bases at J, with 13 bases in the middle.

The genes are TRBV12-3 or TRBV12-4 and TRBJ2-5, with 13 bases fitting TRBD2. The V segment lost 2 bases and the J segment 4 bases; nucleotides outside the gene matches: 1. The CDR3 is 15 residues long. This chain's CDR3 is CASSLTSGRAETQYF. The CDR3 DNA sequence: TGTGCCAGCAGTTTAACTAGCGGGAGGGCAGAGACCCAGTACTTC.

The CDR3 DNA follows: TGTGCCTGGAGTTTGGGCCTGGGACAGGATTATGGCTACACCTTC. Translating it yields CAWSLGLGQDYGYTF. The J gene is TRBJ1-2, the V gene TRBV30; TRBD1 aligns across 8 bases. Germline CDR1 and CDR2: GTSNPN and SVGIG (reference sequence). CDR3 length equals 15 residues. V was pared by 2 bases and J by 5 bases, with 10 bases of the junction left unmatched.

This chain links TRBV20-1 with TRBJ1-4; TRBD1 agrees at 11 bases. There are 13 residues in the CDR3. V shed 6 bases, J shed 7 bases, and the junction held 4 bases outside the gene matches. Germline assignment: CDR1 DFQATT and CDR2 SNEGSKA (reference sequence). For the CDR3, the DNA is TGCAGTGCCGAAGGACAGGGGGCTGAAAAACTGTTTTTT. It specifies CSAEGQGAEKLFF.

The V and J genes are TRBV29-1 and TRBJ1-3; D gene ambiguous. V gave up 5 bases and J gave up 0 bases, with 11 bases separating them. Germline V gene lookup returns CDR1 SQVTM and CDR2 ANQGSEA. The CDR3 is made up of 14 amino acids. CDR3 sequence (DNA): TGCAGCGTTTTAAGACTGAGCTCTGGAAACACCATATATTTT. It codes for CSVLRLSSGNTIYF.

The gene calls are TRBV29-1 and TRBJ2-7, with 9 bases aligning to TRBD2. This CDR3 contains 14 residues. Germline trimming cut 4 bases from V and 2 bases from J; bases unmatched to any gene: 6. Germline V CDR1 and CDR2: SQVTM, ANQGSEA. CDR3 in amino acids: CSVVLASGTYEQYF. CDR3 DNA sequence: TGCAGCGTTGTTCTAGCTAGCGGGACCTACGAGCAGTACTTC.

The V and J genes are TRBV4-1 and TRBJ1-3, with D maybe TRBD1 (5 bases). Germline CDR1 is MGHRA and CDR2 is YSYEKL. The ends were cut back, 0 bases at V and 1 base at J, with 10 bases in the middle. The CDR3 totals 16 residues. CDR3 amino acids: CASSQDGGKSGNTIYF. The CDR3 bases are TGCGCCAGCAGCCAAGATGGGGGAAAGTCTGGAAACACCATATATTTT.

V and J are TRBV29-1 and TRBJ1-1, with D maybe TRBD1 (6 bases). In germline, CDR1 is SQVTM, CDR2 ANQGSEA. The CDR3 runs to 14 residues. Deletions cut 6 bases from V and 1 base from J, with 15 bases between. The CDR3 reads CSVTAGTQNTEAFF. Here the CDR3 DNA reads TGCAGCGTCACTGCCGGGACACAGAACACTGAAGCTTTCTTT.